Listed here are 3 T cell receptor beta chains from one sample, sequenced in a study of T cells in Graves' hyperthyroidism and ophthalmopathy. Authors of the study amplified TCR beta CDR3 regions from RNA transcripts. RT-PCR in the first round (using the HTBI primer set) targeted the TCR CDR3. Each CDR3 protein is one row after TCRdb ran MiXCR on the multiplex PCR reads. The sample records about 400,000 distinct CDR3 sequences, about 14% being singletons. Sequenced input: blood. These receptors came from a man over 45 with Graves' ophthalmopathy.

The chain combines TRBV10-3 with TRBJ2-3, with TRBD2 matching 7 bases. This CDR3 is 15 amino acids long. V lost 4 bases and J lost 3; bases outside the gene matches: 7. Germline CDR1 and CDR2: ENHRY and SYGVKD. The CDR3 sequence: CAISGTAGETDTQYF. The CDR3 DNA is TGTGCCATCAGTGGAACCGCGGGAGAAACAGATACGCAGTATTTT.

The rearrangement joins TRBV7-6 to TRBJ1-1, with 7 nucleotides matching TRBD1. V shed 2 bases and J 1 base; nucleotides not matched to a gene: 4. The germline gives CDR1 SGHVS, CDR2 FNYEAQ. CDR3 length equals 15 residues. The CDR3 is CASSLMGTENTEAFF. The CDR3 region has the DNA TGTGCCAGCAGCTTAATGGGGACAGAGAACACTGAAGCTTTCTTT. The variable domain in full, with the rest retrieved from reference TRBV7-6 and TRBJ1-1, is GAGVSQSPRYKVTKRGQDVALRCDPISGHVSLYWYRQALGQGPEFLTYFNYEAQQDKSGLPNDRFSAERPEGSISTLTIQRTEQRDSAMYRCASSLMGTENTEAFFGQGTRLTVV.

The rearrangement links TRBV24-1 to TRBJ2-5; possible D gene TRBD1, 6 bases. Trimming removed 1 base from V and 5 bases from J, with 7 bases in between. Looked up from germline, CDR1 is KGHDR and CDR2 is SFDVKD. The CDR3 length is 13 residues. The CDR3 region has the DNA TGTGCCACCAGTGATTTTCAGGGGGAGACCCAGTACTTC. Translated, it gives CATSDFQGETQYF.